This passage covers 12 T cell receptor beta chains from one sample sequenced in a study of identical twins. TCRdb used MiXCR to reprocess the 5' RACE reads, holding one entry per CDR3 protein. The profile covers hundreds of thousands of distinct CDR3 sequences, with roughly 26% appearing a single time and about 2.7% taken by the ten largest. These data also formed part of another study, on T cells expressing NK-cell markers.

The sequenced material came from CD4+ T cells sorted from blood. The receptors stem from a woman younger than 30 in good health.

Ten or more counts support this clonotype. The V call is TRBV5-1, the J call TRBJ1-2; the D gene is possibly TRBD1 (5 bases). V lost 5 bases to trimming and J lost 3 bases, with 11 bases between them. The CDR3 runs to 13 residues. Germline V gene lookup returns CDR1 SGHRS and CDR2 YFSETQ. CDR3 loop: CASSRDGDYGYTF. CDR3 DNA sequence: TGCGCCAGCAGTCGGGACGGGGACTATGGCTACACCTTC.

This sequence joins TRBV5-1 and TRBJ2-4; D assignment may be TRBD1 or TRBD2 (5 bases each). The CDR3 runs to 15 residues. Germline CDR1 reads SGHRS; CDR2 reads YFSETQ. Between the trimmed V and J ends, which lost 5 bases and 1 base, there was a span of 13 bases. CDR3: CASSRGAGAKNIQYF. The CDR3 DNA sequence: TGCGCCAGCAGTCGAGGGGCAGGGGCCAAAAACATTCAGTACTTC.

V usage is TRBV9 and J usage is TRBJ2-2; D unresolved. Deletions cut 0 bases from V and 0 bases from J, with 6 bases between. The CDR3 consists of 15 residues. Per the germline V gene, CDR1 is SGDLS and CDR2 is YYNGEE. CDR3 sequence: CASSVERTNTGELFF. The DNA of the CDR3 is TGTGCCAGCAGCGTAGAAAGGACGAACACCGGGGAGCTGTTTTTT.

The chain employs TRBV5-1 and TRBJ2-3; D might be TRBD2 (6 bases). The CDR3 loop spans 14 amino acids. Per the germline V gene, CDR1 is SGHRS and CDR2 is YFSETQ. V lost 0 bases to trimming and J lost 2 bases, with 7 bases between them. Written as DNA, the CDR3 is TGCGCCAGCAGCTTGGGGACTATCACAGATACGCAGTATTTT. This gives the protein CASSLGTITDTQYF.

Here the CDR3 DNA reads TGTGCTACCCTCGGGGGACGAGGAACAGATACGCAGTATTTT. Translated, it gives CATLGGRGTDTQYF. V and J are TRBV2 and TRBJ2-3; D perhaps matches TRBD2 (6 bases). There are 14 residues in the CDR3. CDR1 is SNHLY and CDR2 is FYNNEI in the germline V gene.

This clonotype was picked up many times. J is TRBJ1-2 and V is TRBV12-3 or TRBV12-4; 8 nucleotides align to TRBD1. V gave up 5 bases and J gave up 7 bases; unmatched junction bases: 6. The CDR3 covers 13 residues. The CDR3 loop reads CASSKQGTGGYTF. The CDR3 nucleotides are TGTGCCAGCAGTAAACAGGGGACAGGTGGCTACACCTTC.

This clonotype showed up just a few times. This sequence joins TRBV20-1 and TRBJ1-2; TRBD1 agrees at 8 bases. Germline CDR1 DFQATT, CDR2 SNEGSKA (reference sequence). The length of the CDR3 is 14 residues. The ends lost 3 bases at V and 4 bases at J; junction bases unmatched: 7. DNA for the CDR3: TGCAGTGCTAGGTTGGTGGGACAGGTCTATGGCTACACCTTC. Its protein is CSARLVGQVYGYTF.

Only a few counts were recorded for this clonotype. This chain joins TRBV5-1 and TRBJ1-5, with 10 bases matching TRBD1. V gave up 5 bases and J gave up 3 bases; unmatched junction bases: 5. Germline V lookup: CDR1 SGHRS, CDR2 YFSETQ. The CDR3 covers 15 residues. CDR3 residues: CASSATGGSNQPQHF. For the CDR3, the DNA is TGCGCCAGCAGTGCGACAGGGGGCTCCAATCAGCCCCAGCATTTT.

There are a few counts of this clonotype. V usage is TRBV5-1 and J usage is TRBJ2-3; 11 positions match TRBD2. V lost 4 bases, J lost 3 bases, and 4 bases stayed unmatched. The CDR3 is made up of 15 amino acids. The germline CDR1 and CDR2 sequences are SGHRS and YFSETQ. CDR3 residues: CASSGTSGYTDTQYF. The CDR3 DNA sequence: TGCGCCAGCAGCGGGACTAGCGGATATACAGATACGCAGTATTTT.

The rearrangement links TRBV6-5 to TRBJ1-2; no clear D gene. Germline values: CDR1 MNHEY, CDR2 SVGAGI. The CDR3 is 14 residues long. V gave up 2 bases and J gave up 1 base, with 8 bases separating them. In DNA form, the CDR3 reads TGTGCCAGCAGTTACCTCCTAGATAACTATGGCTACACCTTC. This codes for CASSYLLDNYGYTF.

The chain employs TRBV7-2 and TRBJ2-7, with 8 nucleotides matching TRBD1. The CDR3 runs 14 residues. Germline V gene data show CDR1 as SGHTA and CDR2 as FQGNSA. The V segment lost 5 bases and the J segment 3 bases; nucleotides outside the gene matches: 6. CDR3 sequence: CASSTNGQGYEQYF. Written as DNA, the CDR3 is TGTGCCAGCAGCACTAACGGACAGGGCTACGAGCAGTACTTC. Based on the CDR3 plus reference TRBV7-2 and TRBJ2-7, the full variable domain is GAGVSQSPSNKVTEKGKDVELRCDPISGHTALYWYRQSLGQGLEFLIYFQGNSAPDKSGLPSDRFSAERTGGSVSTLTIQRTQQEDSAVYLCASSTNGQGYEQYFGPGTRLTVT.

This clonotype was counted many times. The chain has TRBV12-3 or TRBV12-4 and TRBJ1-1, with D possibly matching TRBD1 (6 bases). V lost 6 bases, J lost 10 bases, and 15 bases lay in between. This CDR3 is 12 amino acids long. The CDR3 bases are TGTGCCAGCAGCCAAACAGGGAGGGCAGCTTTCTTT. Its translation: CASSQTGRAAFF.